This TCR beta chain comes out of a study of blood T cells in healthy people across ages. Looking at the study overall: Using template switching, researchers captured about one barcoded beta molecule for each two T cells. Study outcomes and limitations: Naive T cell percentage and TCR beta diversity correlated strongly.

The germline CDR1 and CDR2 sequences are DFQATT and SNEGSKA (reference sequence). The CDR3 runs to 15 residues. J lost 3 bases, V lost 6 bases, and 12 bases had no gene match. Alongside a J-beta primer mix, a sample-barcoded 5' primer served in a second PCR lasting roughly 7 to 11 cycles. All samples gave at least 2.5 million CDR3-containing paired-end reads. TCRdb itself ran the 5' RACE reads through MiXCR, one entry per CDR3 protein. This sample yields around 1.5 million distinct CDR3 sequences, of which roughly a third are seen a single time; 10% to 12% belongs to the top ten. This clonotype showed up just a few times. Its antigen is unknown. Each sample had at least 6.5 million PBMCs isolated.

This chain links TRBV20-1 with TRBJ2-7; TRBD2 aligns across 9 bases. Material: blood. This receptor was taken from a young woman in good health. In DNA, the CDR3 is TGCAGTGCCCCCTATGGGGGACTAGCCGGCTACGAGCAGTACTTC. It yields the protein CSAPYGGLAGYEQYF.